The 9 T cell receptor beta chains below come from one sample, sequenced in a study of blood T cell repertoires in COVID-19. Profiling relied on immunoSEQ multiplex PCR, and the TCRdb table lists in-frame clones only, not all of them. Of more than 200,000 clones detected, more than 60% appear once; the ten largest clones hold over 3%. The sample taken for sequencing was peripheral blood. The receptors were gathered from a woman between 35 and 50 years old with active or convalescent COVID-19.

V and J are TRBV28 and TRBJ2-3; no clear D. The germline V and J ends were trimmed by 2 bases and 2 bases, with 14 bases remaining between them. CDR3 length: 16 residues. CDR1 MDHEN and CDR2 SYDVKM come from the germline V gene. The CDR3: CASSLKRRITTDTQYF. The CDR3 bases are TGTGCCAGCAGTTTAAAGCGACGGATAACCACAGATACGCAGTATTTT.

The chain uses TRBV6-1 and TRBJ1-6, with 7 bases that match TRBD1. The junction had 3 bases not matched to a gene; V was cut back by 4 bases and J by 0 bases. Looked up from germline, CDR1 is MNHNS and CDR2 is SASEGT. The length of the CDR3 is 16 residues. In DNA, the CDR3 is TGTGCCAGCAGTGGGTCAGGGGGCTCCTATAATTCACCCCTCCACTTT. Its protein is CASSGSGGSYNSPLHF.

This sequence joins TRBV5-1 and TRBJ1-6, with 7 bases identical to TRBD1. This CDR3 is built from 13 residues. The V gene's germline CDR1 is SGHRS and CDR2 YFSETQ. V lost 6 bases and J lost 7; bases outside the gene matches: 4. As DNA, the CDR3 is TGCGCCAGCACGAGGGACAGCAATTCACCCCTCCACTTT. It translates to CASTRDSNSPLHF.

This chain joins TRBV5-4 and TRBJ1-2; D call uncertain. Germline values: CDR1 SGHNT, CDR2 YYREEE (reference sequence). The CDR3 consists of 14 residues. V dropped 0 bases and J dropped 5 bases, with 11 bases sitting between them. In DNA, the CDR3 is TGTGCCAGCAGCTTGGTTGGTAGCCGTTATGGCTACACCTTC. Protein sequence: CASSLVGSRYGYTF.

This clone has just one count. The rearrangement joins TRBV5-4 to TRBJ2-5; 9 nucleotides match TRBD2. Unmatched junction bases numbered 2, after V lost 1 base and J lost 4 bases. CDR1 is SGHNT and CDR2 is YYREEE in the germline V gene (reference sequence). The CDR3 has 14 amino acids. The CDR3 reads CASSLSSGVETQYF. CDR3 in DNA: TGTGCCAGCAGCTTGTCTAGCGGGGTAGAGACCCAGTACTTC. Supplemented by reference TRBV5-4 and TRBJ2-5, the full variable domain reads ETGVTQSPTHLIKTRGQQVTLRCSSQSGHNTVSWYQQALGQGPQFIFQYYREEENGRGNFPPRFSGLQFPNYSSELNVNALELDDSALYLCASSLSSGVETQYFGPGTRLLVL.

The chain employs TRBV7-6 and TRBJ2-1, with 11 bases identical to TRBD2. The ends lost 1 base at V and 1 base at J; junction bases unmatched: 6. The CDR3 length is 18 residues. The V gene's germline CDR1 is SGHVS and CDR2 FNYEAQ. CDR3 nucleotides: TGTGCCAGCAGCTTAGATATCGGGACTAGCGGTTCCTACAATGAGCAGTTCTTC. Protein: CASSLDIGTSGSYNEQFF.

The chain recombines TRBV5-1 with TRBJ2-7, with D possibly matching TRBD2 (6 bases). Trimming took off 0 bases at V and 2 bases at J, with 9 bases between the two ends. The CDR3 is 14 residues long. The germline CDR1 and CDR2 sequences are SGHRS and YFSETQ. CDR3 loop: CASSLEEGPYEQYF. CDR3 nucleotides: TGCGCCAGCAGCTTGGAGGAGGGCCCCTACGAGCAGTACTTC.

The gene calls are TRBV28 and TRBJ1-1; 10 bases are a match to TRBD1. Germline V gene data show CDR1 as MDHEN and CDR2 as SYDVKM. The CDR3 consists of 15 residues. Unmatched junction bases numbered 10, after V lost 6 bases and J lost 6 bases. CDR3 protein: CASSGTGQGLSEAFF. Written as DNA, the CDR3 is TGTGCCAGCAGCGGTACGGGACAGGGGCTTTCTGAAGCTTTCTTT.

This clone was counted a single time. V is TRBV5-1 and J is TRBJ2-5; TRBD1 is a possible D gene (5 bases). Germline V lookup: CDR1 SGHRS, CDR2 YFSETQ. The CDR3 has 14 residues. Trimming left V 0 bases short and J 1 base short, with 7 bases between. As DNA, the CDR3 is TGCGCCAGCAGCTTGGAGGGGCGCCAAGAGACCCAGTACTTC. This encodes CASSLEGRQETQYF. Using reference TRBV5-1 and TRBJ2-5 for the parts outside the CDR3, the full variable domain is KAGVTQTPRYLIKTRGQQVTLSCSPISGHRSVSWYQQTPGQGLQFLFEYFSETQRNKGNFPGRFSGRQFSNSRSEMNVSTLELGDSALYLCASSLEGRQETQYFGPGTRLLVL.